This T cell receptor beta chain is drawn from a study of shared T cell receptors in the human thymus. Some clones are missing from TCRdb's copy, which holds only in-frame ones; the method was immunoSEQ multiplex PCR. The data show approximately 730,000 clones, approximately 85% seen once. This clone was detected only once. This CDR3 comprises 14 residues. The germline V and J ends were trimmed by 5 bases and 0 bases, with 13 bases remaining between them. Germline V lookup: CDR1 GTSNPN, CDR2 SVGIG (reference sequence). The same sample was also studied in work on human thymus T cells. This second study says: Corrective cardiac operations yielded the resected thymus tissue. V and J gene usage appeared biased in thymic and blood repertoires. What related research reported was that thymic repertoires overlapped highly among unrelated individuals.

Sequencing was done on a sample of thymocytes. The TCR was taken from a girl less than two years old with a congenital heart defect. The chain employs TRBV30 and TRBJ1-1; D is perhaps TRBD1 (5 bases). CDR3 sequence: CAWEPYRMNTEAFF. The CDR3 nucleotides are TGTGCCTGGGAACCCTACAGGATGAACACTGAAGCTTTCTTT.